This entry features one TCR beta chain sequence. Its antigen target is currently unknown. Per-base quality was not reported, and no clone a single base away is much larger than it. This sample's time point label indicates: baseline before first vaccination. Vaccinee samples came from UK trials COV001 and COV002, including a single-blind randomized controlled phase 2/3 trial of AZD1222 (ChAdOx1 nCoV-19) in healthy adults. For TCRbeta chain sequencing, PBMC samples from trial participants were taken at day 0 and at day 28 after the second dose. The sample comes from a study of T cell responses to AZD1222 COVID-19 vaccine (dated by TCRdb to about 2021). For the study in its entirety: Because spike-specific TCR depth and breadth did not differ between the two schedules, AZD1222 recipients who got a second dose at roughly 4 weeks were pooled with those who got a second dose at roughly 12 weeks. A total of about 250 trial participants underwent TCR sequencing, of whom 207 had received two doses of AZD1222 and roughly 26 had received two doses of the MenACWY control vaccine. Enrollment into the trials was organized by age into subgroups of 18-55, 56-69 and 70-plus years, and those subgroups contained about 160, 30 and 59 TCR-sequenced participants, respectively.

Paper-wide results and their limitations: The 56-69-year group was small, and its depth increase did not reach significance, likely because of low power. Nearly half of unique spike-specific TCRs reportedly recognized epitopes outside regions mutated in the B.1.351 and B.1.1.7 variants. Most participants were white British and females outnumbered males, and the authors suggested that clonal diversity may have been underestimated. No day 14 peak-response samples were available, so repertoires were characterized only after the peak T cell response. Only six AZD1222 recipients were SARS-CoV-2 seropositive at baseline, limiting conclusions about previously exposed vaccinees. The vaccine-associated CD4 TCRs covered the entire spike protein, and the dominant responses fell in regions 160-218 and 743-854. After two AZD1222 doses, spike-specific TCR breadth and depth were significantly higher than at day 0 and than in MenACWY recipients.

The CDR1 and CDR2 encoded by the germline V gene are SGHTA and FQGNSA. The CDR3 starts with the cysteine, ends with the phenylalanine, and has 14 residues. Solely the CDR3 DNA is kept, with 42 bases framed from the first base. At the junction V is shortened by 2 bases and J by 6 bases, with 12 bases in between. The CDR3 regions of human TCRbeta chains were subjected to immunosequencing. The paper's processing steps were these. Repertoire TCRs were checked for matches against a reference library of SARS-CoV-2-specific TCRs that had been generated using the MIRA antigen-specificity platform. Breadth meant the fraction of unique TCRs that were SARS-CoV-2-associated, whereas depth meant the fraction of total T cells that were SARS-CoV-2-associated. Each spike-specific TCR was assigned to its reactive spike region and to a CD4 or CD8 class using the MIRA data. Log10-transformed breadth and depth values were compared by one-way ANOVA with Sidak's multiple comparisons tests. TCRdb limited this immuneACCESS table to in-frame rearrangements with V and J called. A share of clones is missing; checked studies link under half to unresolved V genes, and the rest is unexplained. For V, J and clone size, that table is used; D and trimming come from the DNA. This sample gives roughly 150,000 clones in total; roughly 92% of them show up just once. The ten most abundant clones make up 1.3% to 1.5% of the sample.

This TCR derives from an adult in good health. This sequence uses TRBV7-2 and TRBJ2-3, with the D gene not clear enough to name. The sample here was peripheral blood, taken on day 0 of AZD1222 vaccination. The CDR3 is CASSLSWGGDTQYF. The DNA sequence reads TGTGCCAGCAGCTTATCCTGGGGTGGGGATACGCAGTATTTT. Reference TRBV7-2 and TRBJ2-3 genes cover what lies past the CDR3, so the full variable domain is GAGVSQSPSNKVTEKGKDVELRCDPISGHTALYWYRQSLGQGLEFLIYFQGNSAPDKSGLPSDRFSAERTGGSVSTLTIQRTQQEDSAVYLCASSLSWGGDTQYFGPGTRLTVL.